A single sample is the source of the 9 T cell receptor beta chains below, sequenced in a study of cytomegalovirus exposure and HLA in healthy donors. Both 60 Vbeta primers and 13 Jbeta primers went into the PCR. TCRdb keeps only in-frame clones here, not all; method: immunoSEQ multiplex PCR. The sample yields fewer than 140,000 clones, 65% to 85% seen once. The sequenced material came from PBMCs. These receptors were taken from a male donor in good health and CMV-seropositive.

The chain uses TRBV30 and TRBJ1-5; weak D call: TRBD1 (5 bases). In germline, CDR1 is GTSNPN, CDR2 SVGIG (reference sequence). The CDR3 totals 15 residues. The V end was cut by 0 bases, the J end by 9 bases, with 18 bases between. The CDR3 nucleotides read TGTGCCTGGAGTGTACAGGCAGGGTATCATACGCCCCAGCATTTT. Encoded protein: CAWSVQAGYHTPQHF. Filled out from reference TRBV30 and TRBJ1-5, the complete variable domain reads SQTIHQWPATLVQPVGSPLSLECTVEGTSNPNLYWYRQAAGRGLQLLFYSVGIGQISSEVPQNLSASRPQDRQFILSSKKLLLSDSGFYLCAWSVQAGYHTPQHFGDGTRLSIL.

V gene TRBV5-4 combines with J gene TRBJ1-4; TRBD1 matches at 7 bases. The J segment lost 10 bases and the V segment lost 3 bases, leaving 9 bases of the junction unmatched. Germline CDR1 SGHNT, CDR2 YYREEE (reference sequence). The CDR3 runs 14 residues. CDR3 sequence reads: CASSSRQGGGKLFF. CDR3 in DNA: TGTGCCAGCAGCTCCCGGCAGGGGGGCGGAAAACTGTTTTTT.

The chain recombines TRBV7-9 with TRBJ1-2; tentatively, D is TRBD1 (6 bases). Germline V gene data show CDR1 as SEHNR and CDR2 as FQNEAQ (reference sequence). Trimming removed 11 bases at V and 1 base at J, with 14 bases between. The CDR3 totals 13 residues. The DNA of the CDR3 is TGTGCCGGCCAGGACAGAATTAACTATGGCTACACCTTC. Translating gives CAGQDRINYGYTF.

The rearrangement uses TRBV30 and TRBJ2-1; TRBD1 matches 11 bases. The CDR3 loop spans 14 amino acids. V gave up 4 bases and J gave up 7 bases; unmatched junction bases: 6. Per germline, CDR1 GTSNPN and CDR2 SVGIG (reference sequence). CDR3 bases: TGTGCCTGGAATTGGGACAGGGGGGATAATGAGCAGTTCTTC. It translates to CAWNWDRGDNEQFF. The full variable domain, its missing parts supplied by reference TRBV30 and TRBJ2-1, is SQTIHQWPATLVQPVGSPLSLECTVEGTSNPNLYWYRQAAGRGLQLLFYSVGIGQISSEVPQNLSASRPQDRQFILSSKKLLLSDSGFYLCAWNWDRGDNEQFFGPGTRLTVL.

This chain joins TRBV10-3 and TRBJ2-1, with unresolved D. The germline V gene encodes CDR1 ENHRY and CDR2 SYGVKD. The CDR3 loop spans 15 amino acids. The ends were cut back, 2 bases at V and 9 bases at J, with 17 bases in the middle. The CDR3: CAISEPENGFSEQFF. The CDR3 DNA follows: TGTGCCATCAGTGAGCCCGAAAACGGGTTTTCTGAGCAGTTCTTC.

V and J are TRBV5-4 and TRBJ2-1, with 14 bases fitting TRBD2. The V segment lost 5 bases and the J segment 7 bases; nucleotides outside the gene matches: 5. The CDR3 sequence is 15 residues long. The germline V gene has CDR1 SGHNT and CDR2 YYREEE (reference sequence). CDR3: CASSLTSGGANEQFF. The CDR3 region has the DNA TGTGCCAGCAGTCTGACTAGCGGGGGGGCAAATGAGCAGTTCTTC.

The chain combines TRBV5-1 with TRBJ2-7, with TRBD1 as a possible D gene (5 bases). The germline V gene encodes CDR1 SGHRS and CDR2 YFSETQ. CDR3 length equals 15 residues. V dropped 1 base and J dropped 5 bases, with 16 bases sitting between them. This CDR3 is CASSLRTGRDDEQYF. CDR3 DNA: TGCGCCAGCAGCTTGAGAACAGGCCGCGATGACGAGCAGTACTTC.

This chain joins TRBV29-1 and TRBJ2-7, with TRBD1 matching over 7 bases. The CDR3 extends over 13 amino acids. The germline CDR1 and CDR2 sequences are SQVTM and ANQGSEA. Trimming removed 5 bases from V and 0 bases from J; junction bases left unmatched: 4. CDR3 sequence reads: CSVRQGFSYEQYF. The CDR3, as DNA: TGCAGCGTTAGACAGGGATTCTCCTACGAGCAGTACTTC.

Only a few counts were recorded for this clone. V gene TRBV25-1 combines with J gene TRBJ1-1, with D possibly matching TRBD1 (6 bases). This CDR3 region has 15 residues. The germline V gene has CDR1 MGHDK and CDR2 SYGVNS. Trimming cost V 4 bases and J 0 bases, with 12 bases left between them. In DNA, the CDR3 is TGTGCCAGCAGTGGCTGGGGGCGGATGAACACTGAAGCTTTCTTT. Translating it yields CASSGWGRMNTEAFF.